Below, 2 T cell receptor beta chains from the same sample are listed, as sequenced in a study of shared clonotypes between healthy human individuals. The method was immunoSEQ multiplex PCR; TCRdb's version includes in-frame clones alone and lacks a portion of them. The sample shows some 2,500,000 clones, 92% of them seen only once. The sample was naive CD4+ T cells from PBMCs. Subset in this sample: CD45RA+ positively selected. The receptors here all came from a man younger than 30 in good health. Some clones in this sample may be carry-over from other donors' samples.

The chain links TRBV11-2 to TRBJ2-7; 8 bases map to TRBD2. CDR1 SGHAT and CDR2 FQNNGV come from the germline V gene. The CDR3 runs to 16 residues. J lost 4 bases, V lost 5 bases, and 13 bases had no gene match. CDR3 sequence reads: CASSPGGAGEPYEQYF. Written as DNA, the CDR3 is TGTGCCAGCAGCCCCGGGGGGGCAGGTGAACCTTACGAGCAGTACTTC.

The rearrangement links TRBV2 to TRBJ2-1, with a tentative D call TRBD1 (6 bases). The CDR3 sequence is 13 residues long. Germline lookup yields CDR1 SNHLY and CDR2 FYNNEI. Trimming removed 3 bases from V and 8 bases from J, with 11 bases in between. The CDR3 coding sequence is TGTGCCAGCAGTGATCAGGGGCCGGATGAGCAGTTCTTC. As protein: CASSDQGPDEQFF.